The 18 T cell receptor beta chains below all came from one sample that was sequenced in a study of blood T cell repertoires in COVID-19. Some clones are missing from TCRdb's copy, which holds only in-frame ones; the method was immunoSEQ multiplex PCR. This sample yields 240,000 or so clones, of which approximately 90% are seen a single time; around 0.85% belongs to the top ten. What was sequenced was PBMCs or T cells enriched from blood (not recorded which). The receptors shown here come from a man between 50 and 59 years old who had been exposed to COVID-19.

The chain has TRBV6-4 and TRBJ2-2; 8 nucleotides agree with TRBD1. CDR3 length equals 21 residues. J was trimmed by 3 bases and V by 0 bases; bases with no gene match: 18. The V gene's germline CDR1 is MRHNA and CDR2 SNTAGT. CDR3 in DNA: TGTGCCAGCAGTGACTCGTTTTCGGCCGATTCAGGGGGCGGTGACACCGGGGAGCTGTTTTTT. Translated, it gives CASSDSFSADSGGGDTGELFF.

A single count supports this clone. Germline and junction disagree at one end, which may indicate a read error. The chain employs TRBV11-3 and TRBJ1-1, with 7 nucleotides matching TRBD1. This CDR3 has 12 amino acids. CDR1 and CDR2 (germline): SGHNT, YENEEA. The CDR3 sequence is CASSSNRGPVLF. CDR3 coding DNA: TGTGCCAGCAGCTCAAACAGGGGCCCGGTCCTCTTT.

This clone was observed a handful of times. The chain links TRBV11-2 to TRBJ2-2; possible D gene TRBD1, 5 bases. V lost 1 base and J lost 1, with 7 bases in between. This CDR3 comprises 15 residues. CDR1 and CDR2 (germline): SGHAT, FQNNGV. In nucleotides, the CDR3 is TGTGCCAGCAGCTTAGGGCAGGGGAACACCGGGGAGCTGTTTTTT. As protein: CASSLGQGNTGELFF.

The chain combines TRBV11-2 with TRBJ2-2; D not resolved. The V end lost 0 bases, the J end lost 0 bases, and 8 bases lay between the germline ends. CDR3 length: 16 amino acids. Germline CDR1 and CDR2: SGHAT and FQNNGV. The CDR3 DNA follows: TGTGCCAGCAGCTTAGATCGGGTTCCGAACACCGGGGAGCTGTTTTTT. Encoded protein: CASSLDRVPNTGELFF.

This clone was recorded once. V gene TRBV18 combines with J gene TRBJ2-7; tentatively, D is TRBD2 (6 bases). Trimming took 3 bases from V and 3 from J, leaving 15 bases between them. The V gene's germline CDR1 is KGHSH and CDR2 LQKENI. This CDR3 has 15 amino acids. CDR3 in amino acids: CASSPGAREDYEQYF. CDR3 nucleotides: TGTGCCAGCTCACCCGGTGCCAGGGAGGACTACGAGCAGTACTTC.

The V gene is TRBV9, the J gene TRBJ2-5; 7 nucleotides match TRBD1. Trimming at V came to 0 bases and at J to 5 bases, leaving 7 bases not matched to a gene. This CDR3 is 15 amino acids long. Germline V lookup: CDR1 SGDLS, CDR2 YYNGEE. The CDR3, as DNA: TGTGCCAGCAGCGTAGGCAGGGGGTCAATGGAGACCCAGTACTTC. It encodes CASSVGRGSMETQYF.

This clone appeared a few times. The chain combines TRBV7-2 with TRBJ2-2, with D possibly TRBD2 on 5 matching bases. CDR3 length: 15 residues. Germline CDR1 and CDR2: SGHTA and FQGNSA. V was cut by 3 bases and J by 0 bases, with 8 bases left in between. As DNA, the CDR3 is TGTGCCAGCAGCTTCCGGGGAGCGAACACCGGGGAGCTGTTTTTT. Translation: CASSFRGANTGELFF.

This clone was seen only once. The V call is TRBV5-1, the J call TRBJ2-1, with TRBD2 matching 10 bases. This CDR3 spans 14 amino acids. Trimming cost V 2 bases and J 12 bases; bases outside gene matches: 8. Germline lookup yields CDR1 SGHRS and CDR2 YFSETQ. This CDR3 reads CASSFLGTSDRQFF. The CDR3 DNA is TGCGCCAGCAGCTTCCTCGGGACTAGCGATAGGCAGTTCTTC. The whole variable domain, remainder taken from reference TRBV5-1 and TRBJ2-1, is KAGVTQTPRYLIKTRGQQVTLSCSPISGHRSVSWYQQTPGQGLQFLFEYFSETQRNKGNFPGRFSGRQFSNSRSEMNVSTLELGDSALYLCASSFLGTSDRQFFGPGTRLTVL.

A single count supports this clone. The V and J genes are TRBV6-4 and TRBJ1-1; D is perhaps TRBD1 (5 bases). V lost 7 bases and J 2 bases, leaving 17 bases between the germline ends. Germline CDR1 reads MRHNA; CDR2 reads SNTAGT. The CDR3 spans 15 residues. This chain's CDR3 is CASKLRGTVNTEAFF. CDR3 nucleotide sequence: TGTGCCAGCAAACTGCGCGGGACCGTTAACACTGAAGCTTTCTTT.

The chain has TRBV2 and TRBJ1-5, with D uncertain. The CDR3 length is 12 residues. The germline V and J ends were trimmed by 6 bases and 0 bases, with 3 bases remaining between them. Germline lookup yields CDR1 SNHLY and CDR2 FYNNEI. In nucleotides, the CDR3 is TGTGCCAGCAGCCGTAGCAATCAGCCCCAGCATTTT. Encoded protein: CASSRSNQPQHF. The complete variable domain, with remaining parts taken from reference TRBV2 and TRBJ1-5, reads EPEVTQTPSHQVTQMGQEVILRCVPISNHLYFYWYRQILGQKVEFLVSFYNNEISEKSEIFDDQFSVERPDGSNFTLKIRSTKLEDSAMYFCASSRSNQPQHFGDGTRLSIL.

The chain recombines TRBV27 with TRBJ1-2; D is undetermined. The V gene lost 1 base and the J gene lost 1 base, with 4 bases spanning the gap. CDR1 MNHEY and CDR2 SMNVEV come from the germline V gene (reference sequence). This CDR3 comprises 13 residues. CDR3 amino acids: CASSLYSNYGYTF. As DNA, the CDR3 is TGTGCCAGCAGTTTATACAGTAACTATGGCTACACCTTC.

V and J are TRBV7-9 and TRBJ1-2; 9 bases map to TRBD1. The CDR3 is made up of 14 amino acids. Germline loops: CDR1 SEHNR, CDR2 FQNEAQ (reference sequence). V shed 4 bases and J 8 bases; nucleotides not matched to a gene: 8. The CDR3 protein is CASSYLGQGLGYTF. Written as DNA, the CDR3 is TGTGCCAGCAGCTATCTCGGACAGGGGCTAGGCTACACCTTC.

The J gene is TRBJ1-2, the V gene TRBV9; D is uncertain. Per the germline V gene, CDR1 is SGDLS and CDR2 is YYNGEE. V was shortened by 3 bases and J by 2 bases, with 11 bases between the two germline ends. There are 14 residues in the CDR3. CDR3 sequence reads: CASSAVGLNYGYTF. Written as DNA, the CDR3 is TGTGCCAGCAGCGCGGTTGGACTAAACTATGGCTACACCTTC.

This clone is a singleton in its sample. The chain has TRBV18 and TRBJ1-2, with D perhaps matching TRBD1 (6 bases). Trimming removed 0 bases from V and 4 bases from J, with 12 bases in between. CDR1 KGHSH and CDR2 LQKENI come from the germline V gene. This CDR3 comprises 15 residues. The CDR3 DNA follows: TGTGCCAGCTCACCACCCTCAGGGGAGATCTATGGCTACACCTTC. Translation: CASSPPSGEIYGYTF.

The chain has TRBV6-5 and TRBJ1-1; D may be TRBD1 (6 bases). This CDR3 contains 15 residues. V was trimmed by 4 bases and J by 4 bases, leaving 16 bases between them. Germline V gives CDR1 MNHEY, CDR2 SVGAGI. The CDR3 nucleotides read TGTGCCAGCAGTTTCAAACAGGGCGGGAGCACTGAAGCTTTCTTT. Protein: CASSFKQGGSTEAFF.

J is TRBJ2-2 and V is TRBV11-2; 13 positions agree with TRBD2. Germline V gene data show CDR1 as SGHAT and CDR2 as FQNNGV. Trimming took 4 bases from V and 3 from J; bases not matched to a gene: 8. The CDR3 length is 18 residues. DNA for the CDR3: TGTGCCAGCAGCTCGAGACTAGCGGGAGGCGGTCACACCGGGGAGCTGTTTTTT. Encoded protein: CASSSRLAGGGHTGELFF.

The gene calls are TRBV27 and TRBJ1-5; 7 nucleotides align to TRBD1. Germline V CDR1 and CDR2: MNHEY, SMNVEV (reference sequence). V lost 3 bases and J lost 5; bases outside the gene matches: 4. The CDR3 totals 14 residues. The CDR3 loop reads CASSFRGDDQPQHF. The CDR3 bases are TGTGCCAGCAGTTTCAGGGGGGATGATCAGCCCCAGCATTTT.

This chain connects TRBV18 to TRBJ1-1; D remains unclear. The V gene lost 6 bases and the J gene lost 5 bases, with 19 bases spanning the gap. The CDR3 runs 15 residues. Germline lookup yields CDR1 KGHSH and CDR2 LQKENI. CDR3 sequence (DNA): TGTGCCAGCTCCCCCAGGAGTACGGGATTAACTGAAGCTTTCTTT. As protein: CASSPRSTGLTEAFF. Variable domain in full (rest from reference TRBV18 and TRBJ1-1): NAGVMQNPRHLVRRRGQEARLRCSPMKGHSHVYWYRQLPEEGLKFMVYLQKENIIDESGMPKERFSAEFPKEGPSILRIQQVVRGDSAAYFCASSPRSTGLTEAFFGQGTRLTVV.